These 10 T cell receptor beta chains share one sample of origin, sequenced in a study of blood T cell repertoires in COVID-19. Only in-frame clones appear in the TCRdb table, and some are missing; sequencing was by immunoSEQ multiplex PCR. This table holds some 490,000 clones, about 85% found once. The sequencing input was PBMCs or T cells enriched from blood (not recorded which). These receptors all stem from a woman aged 55-70 years who had recovered from COVID-19.

This chain connects TRBV7-9 to TRBJ1-1; D is unresolved. Germline V lookup: CDR1 SEHNR, CDR2 FQNEAQ (reference sequence). The ends were cut back, 3 bases at V and 1 base at J, with 6 bases in the middle. This CDR3 has 13 amino acids. The DNA for the CDR3 is TGTGCCAGCAGCTTTTCACAGAACACTGAAGCTTTCTTT. This gives the protein CASSFSQNTEAFF.

The gene calls are TRBV24-1 and TRBJ2-1; 11 bases fit TRBD2. This CDR3 has 17 residues. V dropped 2 bases and J dropped 5; count of bases not matched to a gene: 7. Germline lookup yields CDR1 KGHDR and CDR2 SFDVKD. CDR3 DNA: TGTGCCACCAGTGATTCCGCTAGCGGGGGGCTCAACAATGAGCAGTTCTTC. Protein product: CATSDSASGGLNNEQFF.

The chain joins TRBV5-5 to TRBJ1-4; 7 positions agree with TRBD1. CDR1 and CDR2 from the germline V gene are SGHKS and YYEKEE (reference sequence). This CDR3 has 14 amino acids. J lost 5 bases, V lost 4 bases, and 5 bases had no gene match. CDR3 loop: CASSLGQTNEKLFF. CDR3 in DNA: TGTGCCAGCAGCCTGGGACAGACCAATGAAAAACTGTTTTTT.

This sequence joins TRBV6-9 and TRBJ1-4; TRBD1 is a possible D gene (6 bases). V gave up 3 bases and J gave up 4 bases, with 18 bases separating them. CDR1 is MNHGY, CDR2 SVAAGI, per germline. The CDR3 contains 17 residues. The CDR3 region is CASSYHRGGGGNEKLFF. The DNA for the CDR3 is TGTGCCAGCAGTTACCACCGCGGGGGGGGCGGTAATGAAAAACTGTTTTTT.

The chain joins TRBV6-4 to TRBJ2-7; a weak D match, TRBD1 (5 bases). V was shortened by 0 bases and J by 0 bases, with 6 bases between the two germline ends. CDR1 and CDR2 from the germline V gene are MRHNA and SNTAGT. The CDR3 spans 14 residues. This CDR3 is CASSDSRVSYEQYV. CDR3 in DNA: TGTGCCAGCAGTGACTCCAGGGTCTCCTACGAGCAGTACGTC.

This clone was seen just once. The rearrangement links TRBV24-1 to TRBJ1-1; TRBD1 aligns across 11 bases. Germline V CDR1 and CDR2: KGHDR, SFDVKD. V trimming: 3 bases; J trimming: 5 bases; junction bases outside the gene matches: 4. The CDR3 is 15 residues long. This CDR3 is CATSDPGQGGTEAFF. The CDR3 nucleotides read TGTGCCACCAGTGATCCGGGACAGGGGGGGACTGAAGCTTTCTTT.

The chain recombines TRBV7-2 with TRBJ1-1; D is unclear. V lost 4 bases and J lost 0, with 6 bases in between. The CDR3 length is 13 residues. Germline V gene lookup returns CDR1 SGHTA and CDR2 FQGNSA. The CDR3, as DNA: TGTGCCAGCAGCTCCCGTCTGAACACTGAAGCTTTCTTT. Encoded protein: CASSSRLNTEAFF.

This clone was seen repeatedly, ten times or more. The rearrangement uses TRBV14 and TRBJ2-3, with 12 bases that match TRBD2. Germline CDR1 SGHDN, CDR2 FVKESK. This CDR3 comprises 16 residues. With 4 bases clipped from V and 6 bases from J, the junction kept 8 bases outside the gene matches. In nucleotides, the CDR3 is TGTGCCAGCAGCCCCCTAGCGGGGGGGAAGGGGGATACGCAGTATTTT. This sequence encodes CASSPLAGGKGDTQYF.

The chain uses TRBV18 and TRBJ1-6, with 8 bases identical to TRBD1. The junction had 6 bases not matched to a gene; V was cut back by 6 bases and J by 8 bases. Germline CDR1 and CDR2: KGHSH and LQKENI. The CDR3 covers 14 residues. CDR3 sequence: CASSLTGEDSPLHF. CDR3 sequence (DNA): TGTGCCAGCTCTTTGACAGGGGAGGATTCACCCCTCCACTTT. Based on the CDR3 plus reference TRBV18 and TRBJ1-6, the full variable domain is NAGVMQNPRHLVRRRGQEARLRCSPMKGHSHVYWYRQLPEEGLKFMVYLQKENIIDESGMPKERFSAEFPKEGPSILRIQQVVRGDSAAYFCASSLTGEDSPLHFGNGTRLTVT.

V gene TRBV4-2 combines with J gene TRBJ2-7; D is perhaps TRBD1 (6 bases). This CDR3 region has 15 residues. Germline V lookup: CDR1 LGHNA, CDR2 YNFKEQ. V dropped 0 bases and J dropped 3 bases, with 12 bases sitting between them. DNA for the CDR3: TGTGCCAGCAGCCAAGAGGCGAGGGGGAACTACGAGCAGTACTTC. This translates into CASSQEARGNYEQYF.